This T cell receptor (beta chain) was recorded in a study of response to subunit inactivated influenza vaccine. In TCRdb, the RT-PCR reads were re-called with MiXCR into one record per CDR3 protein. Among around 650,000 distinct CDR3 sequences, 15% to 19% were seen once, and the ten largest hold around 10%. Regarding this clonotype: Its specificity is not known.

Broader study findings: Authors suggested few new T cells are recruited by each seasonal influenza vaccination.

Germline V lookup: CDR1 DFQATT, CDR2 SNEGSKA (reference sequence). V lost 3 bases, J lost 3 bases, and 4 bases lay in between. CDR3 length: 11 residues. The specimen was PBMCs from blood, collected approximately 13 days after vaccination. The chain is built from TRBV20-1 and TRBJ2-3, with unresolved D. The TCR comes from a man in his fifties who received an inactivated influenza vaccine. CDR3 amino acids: CSASRTDTQYF. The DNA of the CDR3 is TGCAGTGCTAGTCGGACAGATACGCAGTATTTT.